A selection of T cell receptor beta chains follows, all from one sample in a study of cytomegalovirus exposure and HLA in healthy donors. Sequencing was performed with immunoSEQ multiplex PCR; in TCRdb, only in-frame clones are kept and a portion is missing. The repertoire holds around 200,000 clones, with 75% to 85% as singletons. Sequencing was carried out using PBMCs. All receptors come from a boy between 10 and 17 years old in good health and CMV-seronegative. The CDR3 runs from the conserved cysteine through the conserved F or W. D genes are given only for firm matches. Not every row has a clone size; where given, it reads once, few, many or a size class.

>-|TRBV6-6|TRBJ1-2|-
TGTGCCAGCAGGCTCGGAGGGAACTATGGCTACACCTTC
CASRLGGNYGYTF
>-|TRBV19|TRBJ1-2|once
TGTGCCAGTAGTATTTCGGTTTCTAACTATGGCTACACCTTC
CASSISVSNYGYTF
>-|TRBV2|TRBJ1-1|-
TGTGCCAGCAGTGAACAACGGGCAGTGACTATGAACACTGAAGCTTTCTTT
CASSEQRAVTMNTEAFF
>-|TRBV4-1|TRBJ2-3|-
TGCGCCAGCAGCCAATTGACTCACACAGATACGCAGTATTTT
CASSQLTHTDTQYF
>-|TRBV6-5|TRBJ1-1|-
TGTGCCAGCAGTTACAATATCCGGGTCCTCAGAGCTTTCTTT
CASSYNIRVLRAFF
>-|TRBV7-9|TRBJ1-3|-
TGTGCCAGCAGCTACGACAGCTCTGGAAACACCATATATTTT
CASSYDSSGNTIYF
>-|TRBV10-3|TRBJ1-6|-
TGTGCCATCAGTGTTAGGGAAGGGGATTCACCCCTCCACTTT
CAISVREGDSPLHF
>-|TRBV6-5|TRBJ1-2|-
TGTGCCAGCAGTTACTCGACTGGTCGGAGCGGTGGCTACACCTTC
CASSYSTGRSGGYTF
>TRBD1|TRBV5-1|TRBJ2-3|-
TGCGCCAGCAGCCGCCGGACAGGGGGTGAGGCAGATACGCAGTATTTT
CASSRRTGGEADTQYF
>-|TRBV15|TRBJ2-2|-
TGTGCCACCAAAAAGGGGGAGAGGGTAGCCGGGGAGCTGTTTTTT
CATKKGERVAGELFF
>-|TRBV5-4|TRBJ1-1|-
TGTGCCAGTCCAGGGTCCCCTGAAGCTTTCTTT
CASPGSPEAFF
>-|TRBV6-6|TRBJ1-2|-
TGTGCCGGATACGAGGCGGGGGCCTATGGCTACACCTTC
CAGYEAGAYGYTF
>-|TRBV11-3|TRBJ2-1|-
TGTGCCAGCTTGGGACTTTCGGATGAGCAGTTCTTC
CASLGLSDEQFF
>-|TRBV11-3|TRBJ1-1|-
TGTGCCAGCAGCTTAAGGGAGGGCGTCACTGAAGCTTTCTTT
CASSLREGVTEAFF
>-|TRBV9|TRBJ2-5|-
TGTGCCAGCAGCGAGGCAGGGGTCGAGACCCAGTACTTC
CASSEAGVETQYF
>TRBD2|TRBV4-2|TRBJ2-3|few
TGTGCCAGCAGCCAAGAACTAGCGGGAGTTAGCACAGATACGCAGTATTTT
CASSQELAGVSTDTQYF
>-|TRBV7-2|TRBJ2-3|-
TGTGCCAGCACTACAGGCATGGGGCAGTATTTT
CASTTGMGQYF
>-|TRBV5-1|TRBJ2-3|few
TGCGCCAGCGGCCTTCGGACAGCCAAGTTCACCTTAACAGATACGCAGTATTTT
CASGLRTAKFTLTDTQYF
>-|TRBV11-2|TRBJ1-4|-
TGTGCCAGCAGCTCATCGGATGGACATTGGGAAAAACTGTTTTTT
CASSSSDGHWEKLFF
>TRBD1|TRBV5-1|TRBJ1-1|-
TGCGCCAGCAGCCCCTCAGGGGGCGAGTTCACTGAAGCTTTCTTT
CASSPSGGEFTEAFF
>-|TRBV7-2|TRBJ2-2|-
TGTGCCAGCAGCTTAGGAGGGGGGGGTGTAGGTACCGGGGAGCTGTTTTTT
CASSLGGGGVGTGELFF
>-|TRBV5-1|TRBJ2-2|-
TGCGCCAGCAGGTGGGGGCGAACCGGGGAGCTGTTTTTT
CASRWGRTGELFF
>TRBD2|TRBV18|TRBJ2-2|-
TGTGCCAGCTCGCTGACTAGCGGGAGGTCGGCCGGGGAGCTGTTTTTT
CASSLTSGRSAGELFF
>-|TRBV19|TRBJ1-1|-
TGTGCCAGTAGATCCTCCAGGGCTGAGAACACTGAAGCTTTCTTT
CASRSSRAENTEAFF
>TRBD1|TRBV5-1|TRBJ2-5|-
TGCGCCAGCAGCTTGGCAGGGACAGGGCAAGAGACCCAGTACTTC
CASSLAGTGQETQYF
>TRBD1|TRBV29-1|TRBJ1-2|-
TGCAGCGTTCGTGGTGGGACAGGCCTTAATGGCTACACCTTC
CSVRGGTGLNGYTF
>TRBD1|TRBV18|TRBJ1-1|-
TGTGCCAGCTCAGCGACAGGGGAGGCTGAAGCTTTCTTT
CASSATGEAEAFF
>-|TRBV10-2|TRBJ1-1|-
TGCGCCAACCTATTCCTCGGGGGTCGAACTTTGAACACTGAAGCTTTCTTT
CANLFLGGRTLNTEAFF
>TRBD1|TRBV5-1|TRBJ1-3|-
TGCGCCAGCAGCTTGGGGACAGGACGAAACACCATATATTTT
CASSLGTGRNTIYF
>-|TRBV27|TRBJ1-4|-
TGTGCCAGCAAATCGCCCGGGAACCCAAATGAAAAACTGTTTTTT
CASKSPGNPNEKLFF
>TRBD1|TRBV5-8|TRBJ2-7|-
TGTGCCAGCAGCAAACTGGACAGGGGATGGTGGGAGCAGTACTTC
CASSKLDRGWWEQYF
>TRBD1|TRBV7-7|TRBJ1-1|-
TGTGCTAGCAGCTTGGGGACAGGGGGAGCGAGGACTGAAGCTTTCTTT
CASSLGTGGARTEAFF
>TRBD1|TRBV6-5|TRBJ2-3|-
TGTGCCAGCAGCCAGGGACAGGGAGAGACAGATACGCAGTATTTT
CASSQGQGETDTQYF
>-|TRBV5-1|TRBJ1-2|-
TGCGCCAGCAGCCTACGACCCCTTGAGGCTAACTATGGCTACACCTTC
CASSLRPLEANYGYTF
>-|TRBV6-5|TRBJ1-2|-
TGTGCCAGCAGTTACTCGTTATACGGAGGGTACGGCTACACCTTC
CASSYSLYGGYGYTF
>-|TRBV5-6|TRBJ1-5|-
TGTGCCAGCAGCGTCGGGGGTTATAGCAATCAGCCCCAGCATTTT
CASSVGGYSNQPQHF
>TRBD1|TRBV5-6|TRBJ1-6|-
TGTGCCAGCAGCTTCCGGGACAGTAATTCACCCCTCCACTTT
CASSFRDSNSPLHF
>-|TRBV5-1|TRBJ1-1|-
TGCGCCAGCAGCACCCAGGGGTCCGCTGAAGCTTTCTTT
CASSTQGSAEAFF